The 8 T cell receptor beta chains listed next were all sequenced from one sample in a study of blood T cells in healthy people across ages. A second roughly 6 to 12 cycle PCR used barcoded and J-beta primers. MiXCR, applied by TCRdb to the 5' RACE reads, yields one record per CDR3 protein. The sample yields fewer than 750,000 distinct CDR3 sequences, 52% seen once. Sequenced sample: blood. These receptors came from an elderly woman in good health.

This clonotype was counted between two and nine times. The junction and the germline gene differ at one end; a read error may be behind it. The gene calls are TRBV9 and TRBJ1-6, with TRBD1 matching 8 bases. Germline V gives CDR1 SGDLS, CDR2 YYNGEE. The CDR3 has 15 amino acids. As DNA, the CDR3 is TGTGCCAGCACTCTCGGACAGGGTGGAAATTCACCCCCCCACTTT. This translates into CASTLGQGGNSPPHF.

This clonotype appeared a few times. The rearrangement uses TRBV29-1 and TRBJ2-5, with 10 bases identical to TRBD2. The CDR3 totals 12 residues. Losses at the gene ends were 5 bases for V and 5 bases for J; bases not matched to a gene: 2. Germline V gene data show CDR1 as SQVTM and CDR2 as ANQGSEA. Written as DNA, the CDR3 is TGCAGCGTTTGGACTAGCGGCGAGACCCAGTACTTC. It yields the protein CSVWTSGETQYF.

This clonotype appeared once. The chain is built from TRBV7-9 and TRBJ2-1; 7 bases fit TRBD2. CDR1 is SEHNR and CDR2 is FQNEAQ in the germline V gene (reference sequence). The J segment lost 7 bases and the V segment lost 0 bases, leaving 6 bases of the junction unmatched. This CDR3 has 15 residues. For the CDR3, the DNA is TGTGCCAGCAGCTTAGCTGGCCCAGCGGGGAATGAGCAGTTCTTC. Translated: CASSLAGPAGNEQFF.

The chain is built from TRBV12-3 or TRBV12-4 and TRBJ2-5; 9 bases map to TRBD1. V lost 1 base, J lost 11 bases, and 17 bases stayed unmatched. The CDR3 spans 17 residues. CDR3 sequence (DNA): TGTGCCAGCAGTTTAGTGTGGACAGGGGACCGCTACAATGAGCAGTACTTC. This sequence encodes CASSLVWTGDRYNEQYF.

This chain connects TRBV25-1 to TRBJ1-4, with 9 nucleotides matching TRBD1. CDR1 is MGHDK, CDR2 SYGVNS, per germline. The CDR3 consists of 14 residues. The ends lost 4 bases at V and 7 bases at J; junction bases unmatched: 4. The CDR3, as DNA: TGTGCCAGCAGTGCCGGGACAGGGCCTGAAAAACTGTTTTTT. Protein: CASSAGTGPEKLFF.

In this sample, this clonotype turned up once. The chain uses TRBV2 and TRBJ2-3, with 8 bases fitting TRBD2. The CDR3 extends over 15 amino acids. The V segment lost 5 bases and the J segment 8 bases; nucleotides outside the gene matches: 12. The germline V gene encodes CDR1 SNHLY and CDR2 FYNNEI. CDR3: CASSQFGGGQGTQYF. For the CDR3, the DNA is TGTGCCAGCAGTCAGTTCGGGGGGGGCCAAGGTACGCAGTATTTT.

This rearrangement joins TRBV6-5 to TRBJ2-5; 7 bases agree with TRBD2. With the DNA end fitting TRBJ2-1 better, the J assignment may be wrong. Per germline, CDR1 MNHEY and CDR2 SVGAGI. CDR3 length: 14 residues. The CDR3: CASSNQREWETQFF. The CDR3 coding sequence is TGTGCCAGCAGTAACCAGCGGGAATGGGAGACCCAGTTCTTC.

This clonotype was counted only a few times. The chain recombines TRBV29-1 with TRBJ1-2; 7 bases are shared with TRBD1. Germline lookup yields CDR1 SQVTM and CDR2 ANQGSEA. The junction had 3 bases not matched to a gene; V was cut back by 0 bases and J by 8 bases. The CDR3 totals 12 residues. CDR3 DNA sequence: TGCAGCGTTGAAGATTCAGGGGGAGGCTACACCTTC. Translating it yields CSVEDSGGGYTF.